This T cell receptor (beta chain) was observed in a study of early T cells in non-severe SARS-CoV-2 infection. For the study at large: The study sequenced bulk RNA from unsorted whole blood, with chains unpaired.

Germline lookup yields CDR1 LNHDA and CDR2 SQIVND (reference sequence). Trimming removed 10 bases at V and 1 base at J, with 11 bases between. This CDR3 region has 12 residues. The protocol attached unique molecular identifiers to individual cDNA molecules. From the 5' RACE reads, TCRdb called clonotypes with MiXCR, one entry per CDR3 protein. This sample yields 50,000 to 80,000 distinct CDR3 sequences, of which less than 5% are seen a single time; just under 5% belongs to the top ten. Sequencing input: whole blood. The receptor comes from an adult who was a healthcare worker with PCR-confirmed SARS-CoV-2 infection or an uninfected control (not recorded which). J is TRBJ2-7 and V is TRBV19; D gene ambiguous. CDR3 sequence reads: CATSHGSYEQYF. The CDR3, as DNA: TGTGCCACTTCCCATGGGTCCTACGAGCAGTACTTC.